This T cell receptor (beta chain) was documented in a study of vaccination and CD4 T cells after COVID-19. Study-wide context: At a median approximately 70 days (range 14 to 241) after dose two, post-vaccine samples were obtained. Every culture used as a control got a CEFX pool, an HIV-1 Nef pool, or no peptide. Cells were stimulated with overlapping spike peptides from SARS-CoV-2, HCoV-NL63, HCoV-OC43 and HCoV-229E.

V dropped 7 bases and J dropped 4 bases, with 11 bases sitting between them. CDR1 is LNHDA, CDR2 SQIVND, per germline (reference sequence). The CDR3 covers 13 residues. Overall study findings and caveats: Post-vaccination, and not before, a median roughly 86% of reactive clones appeared in convalescent patients.

The Oncomine TCR Beta short-read assay was applied to DNA of cultured CD4+ T cells. TCRdb re-derived calls from the PCR reads in MiXCR, one entry per CDR3 protein. The data hold some 16,000 distinct CDR3 sequences, with around 55% observed a single time. Described time point: late sampling 161 to 241 days after vaccination in a few convalescent patients. Treatment here: approximately nine-day PBMC culture with coronavirus spike peptide pools or control peptides (ViraFEST assay). This clonotype occurred a few times. Its antigen is currently unknown. Sample: CD4+ T cells from blood, cultured in vitro, taken about 7 months after SARS-CoV-2 vaccination. The V and J genes are TRBV19 and TRBJ1-5; TRBD1 might be the D (5 bases). This receptor was taken from a human donor who had recovered from COVID-19. The CDR3, as DNA: TGTGCCAGTATCGGGGGTTGGAATCAGCCCCAGCATTTT. Protein sequence: CASIGGWNQPQHF.